This TCR beta chain came from a study of T-cell memory formation after mild COVID-19. General study results and limits: Some SARS-CoV-2-responding clones were already detected in memory before infection. Clones that contracted from day 15 to 85 were balanced CD4/CD8, while later expanders leaned CD4+.

This clonotype appeared many times. Its specificity is unknown. The V gene's germline CDR1 is KGHDR and CDR2 SFDVKD. Trimming took off 7 bases at V and 5 bases at J, with 13 bases between the two ends. The CDR3 length is 13 residues. Via MiXCR, TCRdb re-called the 5' RACE reads, giving one row per CDR3 protein. The table has around 30,000 distinct CDR3 sequences, roughly an eighth seen once. V and J are TRBV24-1 and TRBJ1-1; perhaps TRBD1 as D (5 bases). What was sequenced was PBMCs or a T cell subset sorted from them (not recorded which). This clonotype was sampled from an adult woman who had mild COVID-19 (a few samples of this study predate the infection). Cell type and time point are not known. Here the CDR3 DNA reads TGTGCCACCAGCCGAAGGGGTGATACTGAAGCTTTCTTT. This codes for CATSRRGDTEAFF.